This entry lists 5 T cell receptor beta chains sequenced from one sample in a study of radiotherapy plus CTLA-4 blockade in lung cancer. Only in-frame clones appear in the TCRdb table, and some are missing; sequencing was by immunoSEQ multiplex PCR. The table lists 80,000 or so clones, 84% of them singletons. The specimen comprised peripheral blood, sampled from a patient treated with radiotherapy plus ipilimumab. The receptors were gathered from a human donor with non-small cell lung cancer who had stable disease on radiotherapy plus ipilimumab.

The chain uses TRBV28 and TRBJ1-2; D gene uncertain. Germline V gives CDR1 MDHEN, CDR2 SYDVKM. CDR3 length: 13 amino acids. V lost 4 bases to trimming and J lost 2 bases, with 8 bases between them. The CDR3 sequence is CASSSGQNYGYTF. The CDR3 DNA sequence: TGTGCCAGCAGTTCAGGTCAGAACTATGGCTACACCTTC.

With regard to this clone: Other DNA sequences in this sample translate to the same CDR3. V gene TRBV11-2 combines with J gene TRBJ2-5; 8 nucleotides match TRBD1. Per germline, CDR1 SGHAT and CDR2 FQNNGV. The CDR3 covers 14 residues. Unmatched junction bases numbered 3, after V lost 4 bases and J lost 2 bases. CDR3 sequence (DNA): TGTGCCAGCAGCTCCACAGGGGGACAAGAGACCCAGTACTTC. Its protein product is CASSSTGGQETQYF.

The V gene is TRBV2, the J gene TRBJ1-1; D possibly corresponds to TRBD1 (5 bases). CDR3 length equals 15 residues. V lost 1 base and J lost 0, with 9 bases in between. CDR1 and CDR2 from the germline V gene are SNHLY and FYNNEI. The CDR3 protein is CASSEVQGMNTEAFF. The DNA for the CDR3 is TGTGCCAGCAGTGAAGTTCAGGGCATGAACACTGAAGCTTTCTTT.

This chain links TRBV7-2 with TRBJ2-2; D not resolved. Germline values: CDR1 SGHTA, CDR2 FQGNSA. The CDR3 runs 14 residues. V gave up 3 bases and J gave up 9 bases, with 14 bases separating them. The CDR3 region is CASSLRTVDRELFF. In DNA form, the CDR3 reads TGTGCCAGCAGCTTGAGAACGGTCGACCGGGAGCTGTTTTTT.

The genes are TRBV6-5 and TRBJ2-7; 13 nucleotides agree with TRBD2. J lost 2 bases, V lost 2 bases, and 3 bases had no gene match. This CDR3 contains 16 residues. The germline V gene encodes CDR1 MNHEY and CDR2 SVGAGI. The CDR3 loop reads CASSYDGLAGAYEQYF. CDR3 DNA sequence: TGTGCCAGCAGTTACGACGGACTAGCGGGAGCCTACGAGCAGTACTTC.